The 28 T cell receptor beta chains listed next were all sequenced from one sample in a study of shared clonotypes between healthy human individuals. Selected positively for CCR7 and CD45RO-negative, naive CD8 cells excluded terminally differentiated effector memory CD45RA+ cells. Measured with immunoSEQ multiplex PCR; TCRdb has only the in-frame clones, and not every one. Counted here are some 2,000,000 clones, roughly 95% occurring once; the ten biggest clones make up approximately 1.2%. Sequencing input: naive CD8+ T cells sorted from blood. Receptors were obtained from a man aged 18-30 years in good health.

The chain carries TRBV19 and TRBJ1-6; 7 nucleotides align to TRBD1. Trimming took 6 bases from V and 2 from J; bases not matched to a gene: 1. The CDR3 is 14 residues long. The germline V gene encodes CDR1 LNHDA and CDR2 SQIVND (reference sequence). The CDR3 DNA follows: TGTGCCAGTAGCGACAGGGCCTATAATTCACCCCTCCACTTT. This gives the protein CASSDRAYNSPLHF.

The CDR3 loop reads CASSGPGPSNQPQHF. DNA for the CDR3: TGTGCCAGCAGTGGCCCGGGACCTAGCAATCAGCCCCAGCATTTT. J is TRBJ1-5 and V is TRBV25-1; D is perhaps TRBD1 (5 bases). Germline lookup yields CDR1 MGHDK and CDR2 SYGVNS. Trimming left V 4 bases short and J 0 bases short, with 10 bases between. The CDR3 consists of 15 residues.

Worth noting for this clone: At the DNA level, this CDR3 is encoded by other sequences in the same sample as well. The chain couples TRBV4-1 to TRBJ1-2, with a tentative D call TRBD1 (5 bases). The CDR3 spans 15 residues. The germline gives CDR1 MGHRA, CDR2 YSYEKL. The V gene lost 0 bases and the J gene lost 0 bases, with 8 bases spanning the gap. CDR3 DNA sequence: TGCGCCAGCAGCCAAGAGGGGGGGGCTAACTATGGCTACACCTTC. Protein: CASSQEGGANYGYTF.

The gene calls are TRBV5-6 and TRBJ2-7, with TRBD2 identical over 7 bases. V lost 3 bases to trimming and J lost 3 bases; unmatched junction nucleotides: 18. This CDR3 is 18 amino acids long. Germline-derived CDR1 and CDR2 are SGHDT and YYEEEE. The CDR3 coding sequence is TGTGCCAGCAGCTCCCCGGTCGTTCCGGGGGGAGACTTCTACGAGCAGTACTTC. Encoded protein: CASSSPVVPGGDFYEQYF.

CDR3 in amino acids: CASSFGVDNQETQYF. In DNA form, the CDR3 reads TGTGCCAGCAGTTTCGGGGTGGATAATCAAGAGACCCAGTACTTC. The chain recombines TRBV2 with TRBJ2-5, with D possibly matching TRBD2 (5 bases). The CDR3 is 15 amino acids. V was shortened by 5 bases and J by 2 bases, with 15 bases between the two germline ends. In germline, CDR1 is SNHLY, CDR2 FYNNEI. The whole variable domain, filled in from reference TRBV2 and TRBJ2-5, reads EPEVTQTPSHQVTQMGQEVILRCVPISNHLYFYWYRQILGQKVEFLVSFYNNEISEKSEIFDDQFSVERPDGSNFTLKIRSTKLEDSAMYFCASSFGVDNQETQYFGPGTRLLVL.

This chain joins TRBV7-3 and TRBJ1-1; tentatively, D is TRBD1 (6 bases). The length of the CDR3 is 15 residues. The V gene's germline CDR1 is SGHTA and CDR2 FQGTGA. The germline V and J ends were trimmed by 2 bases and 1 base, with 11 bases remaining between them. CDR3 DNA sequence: TGTGCCAGCAGCTTATCGGACAGCCGGAACACTGAAGCTTTCTTT. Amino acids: CASSLSDSRNTEAFF.

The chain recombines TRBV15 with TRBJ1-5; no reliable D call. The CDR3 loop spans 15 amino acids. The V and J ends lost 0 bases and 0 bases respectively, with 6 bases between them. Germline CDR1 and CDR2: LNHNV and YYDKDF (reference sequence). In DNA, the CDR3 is TGTGCCACCAGCAGAGATTCGGCTAGCAATCAGCCCCAGCATTTT. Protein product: CATSRDSASNQPQHF.

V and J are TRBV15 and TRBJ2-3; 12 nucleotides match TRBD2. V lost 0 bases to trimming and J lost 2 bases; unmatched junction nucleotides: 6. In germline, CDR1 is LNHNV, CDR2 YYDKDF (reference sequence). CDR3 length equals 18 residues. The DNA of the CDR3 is TGTGCCACCAGCAGAGAAACCCGGACTAGCGGGGACACAGATACGCAGTATTTT. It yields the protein CATSRETRTSGDTDTQYF.

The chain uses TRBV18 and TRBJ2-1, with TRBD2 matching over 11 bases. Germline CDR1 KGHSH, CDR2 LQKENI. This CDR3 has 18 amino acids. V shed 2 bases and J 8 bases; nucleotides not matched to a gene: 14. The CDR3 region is CASSPELSGTSGGDEQFF. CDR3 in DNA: TGTGCCAGCTCACCAGAGCTTTCTGGGACTAGCGGTGGGGATGAGCAGTTCTTC.

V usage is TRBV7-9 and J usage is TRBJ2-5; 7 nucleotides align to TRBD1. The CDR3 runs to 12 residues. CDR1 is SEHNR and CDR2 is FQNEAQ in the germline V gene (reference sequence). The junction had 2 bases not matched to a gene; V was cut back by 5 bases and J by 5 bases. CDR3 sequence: CASSGTAETQYF. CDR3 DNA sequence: TGTGCCAGCAGCGGGACAGCGGAGACCCAGTACTTC.

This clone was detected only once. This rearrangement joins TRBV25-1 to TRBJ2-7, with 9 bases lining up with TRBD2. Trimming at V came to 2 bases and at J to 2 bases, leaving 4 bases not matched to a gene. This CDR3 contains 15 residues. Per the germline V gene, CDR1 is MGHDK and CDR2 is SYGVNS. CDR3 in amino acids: CASSEQRGDPYEQYF. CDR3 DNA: TGTGCCAGCAGTGAACAGCGGGGGGACCCCTACGAGCAGTACTTC.

CDR3 DNA: TGTGCCAGCAGTGGCCCTGGCTTTCGGCGGACCTCTGGAAACACCATATATTTT. Amino acid sequence: CASSGPGFRRTSGNTIYF. The chain links TRBV6-4 to TRBJ1-3; D call uncertain. V lost 4 bases and J 0 bases, leaving 19 bases between the germline ends. Germline CDR1 is MRHNA and CDR2 is SNTAGT. This CDR3 has 18 amino acids.

CDR3 protein: CASSLEGLADNNEQFF. CDR3 DNA: TGTGCCAGCAGCTTGGAGGGACTAGCGGACAACAATGAGCAGTTCTTC. V usage is TRBV5-4 and J usage is TRBJ2-1; 11 bases line up with TRBD2. Germline V gives CDR1 SGHNT, CDR2 YYREEE (reference sequence). J was trimmed by 5 bases and V by 0 bases; bases with no gene match: 4. The CDR3 runs 16 residues.

This CDR3 is CASSQDGPTSYNEQFF. DNA of the CDR3: TGCGCCAGCAGCCAAGATGGGCCCACGTCCTACAATGAGCAGTTCTTC. V gene TRBV4-3 combines with J gene TRBJ2-1; D uncertain. This CDR3 is 16 amino acids long. The V end was cut by 0 bases, the J end by 1 base, with 10 bases between. CDR1 is LGHNA, CDR2 YSLEER, per germline.

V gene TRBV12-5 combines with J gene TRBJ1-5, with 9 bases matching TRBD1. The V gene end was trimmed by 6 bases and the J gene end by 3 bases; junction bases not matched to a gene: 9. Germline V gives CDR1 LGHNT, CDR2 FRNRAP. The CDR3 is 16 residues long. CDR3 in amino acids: CASGPWTGEANQPQHF. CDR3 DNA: TGTGCTAGTGGCCCATGGACAGGGGAGGCCAATCAGCCCCAGCATTTT.

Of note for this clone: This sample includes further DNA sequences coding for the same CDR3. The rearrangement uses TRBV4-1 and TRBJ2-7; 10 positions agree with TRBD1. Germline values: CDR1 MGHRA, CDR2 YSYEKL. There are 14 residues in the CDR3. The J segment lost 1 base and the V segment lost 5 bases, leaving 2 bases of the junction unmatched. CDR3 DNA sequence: TGCGCCAGCAGCTGGGACAGGGGATCCTACGAGCAGTACTTC. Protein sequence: CASSWDRGSYEQYF.

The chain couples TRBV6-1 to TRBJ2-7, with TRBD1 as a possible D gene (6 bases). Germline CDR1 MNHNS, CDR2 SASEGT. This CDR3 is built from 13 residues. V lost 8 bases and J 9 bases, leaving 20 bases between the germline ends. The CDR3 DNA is TGTGCCAGCGACGGGGACATCCTAACAGGGCAGTACTTC. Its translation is CASDGDILTGQYF.

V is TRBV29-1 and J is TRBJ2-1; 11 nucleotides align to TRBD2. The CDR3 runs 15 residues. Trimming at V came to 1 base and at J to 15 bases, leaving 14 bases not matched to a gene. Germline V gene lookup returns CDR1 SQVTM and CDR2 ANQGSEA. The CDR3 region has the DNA TGCAGCGTTGAAGGGGGCTTACTAGCGGGAGTGGGGCCGTTCTTC. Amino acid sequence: CSVEGGLLAGVGPFF.

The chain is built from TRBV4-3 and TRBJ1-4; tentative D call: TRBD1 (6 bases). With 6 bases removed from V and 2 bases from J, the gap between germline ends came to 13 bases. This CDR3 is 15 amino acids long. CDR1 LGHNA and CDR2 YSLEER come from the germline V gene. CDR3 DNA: TGCGCCAGCAGTCCTGGCGGGGGCACTAATGAAAAACTGTTTTTT. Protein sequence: CASSPGGGTNEKLFF.

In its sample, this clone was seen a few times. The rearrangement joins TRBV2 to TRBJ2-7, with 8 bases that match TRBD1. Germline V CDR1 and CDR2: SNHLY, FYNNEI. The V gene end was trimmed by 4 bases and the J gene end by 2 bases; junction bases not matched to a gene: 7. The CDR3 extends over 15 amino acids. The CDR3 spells CASSAFRTGTYEQYF. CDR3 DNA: TGTGCCAGCAGTGCCTTCCGGACAGGGACCTACGAGCAGTACTTC.

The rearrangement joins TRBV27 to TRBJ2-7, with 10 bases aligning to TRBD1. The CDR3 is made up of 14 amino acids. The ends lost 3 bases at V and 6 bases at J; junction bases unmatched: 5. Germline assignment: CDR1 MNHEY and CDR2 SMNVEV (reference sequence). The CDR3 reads CASSFRTGGFEQYF. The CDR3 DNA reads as TGTGCCAGCAGTTTCAGGACAGGGGGTTTCGAGCAGTACTTC.

The CDR3 bases are TGTGCCAGCAGTTTACAGCGGGGTAGCTCCTACGAGCAGTACTTC. Translation gives CASSLQRGSSYEQYF. J is TRBJ2-7 and V is TRBV27, with 7 bases aligning to TRBD2. Germline CDR1 and CDR2: MNHEY and SMNVEV (reference sequence). V gave up 2 bases and J gave up 0 bases; unmatched junction bases: 4. CDR3 length: 15 amino acids.

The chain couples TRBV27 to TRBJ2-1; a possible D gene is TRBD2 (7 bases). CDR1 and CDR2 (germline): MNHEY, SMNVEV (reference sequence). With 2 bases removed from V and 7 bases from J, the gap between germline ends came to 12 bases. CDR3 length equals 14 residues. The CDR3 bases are TGTGCCAGCAGTTTACGGGGGGCCCCAAATGAGCAGTTCTTC. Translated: CASSLRGAPNEQFF.

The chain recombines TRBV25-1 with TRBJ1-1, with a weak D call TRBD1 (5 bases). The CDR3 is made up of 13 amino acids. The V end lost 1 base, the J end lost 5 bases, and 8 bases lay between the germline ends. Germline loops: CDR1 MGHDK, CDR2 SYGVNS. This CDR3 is CASSEWGGTEAFF. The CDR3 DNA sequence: TGTGCCAGCAGTGAATGGGGGGGGACTGAAGCTTTCTTT.

CDR3 residues: CASSWGTGEEETQYF. The CDR3 nucleotides are TGTGCCAGCAGCTGGGGGACAGGGGAAGAAGAGACCCAGTACTTC. The chain is built from TRBV7-9 and TRBJ2-5; the match to TRBD1 covers 10 bases. Losses at the gene ends were 4 bases for V and 3 bases for J; bases not matched to a gene: 5. Germline-derived CDR1 and CDR2 are SEHNR and FQNEAQ (reference sequence). CDR3 length: 15 amino acids.

CDR3 DNA sequence: TGTGCCAGCAGCCCCAATAACTATGGCTACACCTTC. Translating it yields CASSPNNYGYTF. The rearrangement joins TRBV9 to TRBJ1-2; D is ambiguous. The CDR3 loop spans 12 amino acids. The V gene's germline CDR1 is SGDLS and CDR2 YYNGEE. Deletions cut 4 bases from V and 1 base from J, with 5 bases between.

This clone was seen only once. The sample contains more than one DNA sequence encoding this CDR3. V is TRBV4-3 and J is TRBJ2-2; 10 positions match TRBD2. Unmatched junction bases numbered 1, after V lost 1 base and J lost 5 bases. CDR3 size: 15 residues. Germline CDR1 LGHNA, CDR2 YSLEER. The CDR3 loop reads CASSQGAGGTGELFF. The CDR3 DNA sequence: TGCGCCAGCAGCCAAGGAGCGGGAGGGACCGGGGAGCTGTTTTTT.

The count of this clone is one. As DNA, the CDR3 is TGTGCCAGCAGCTTAGAGGGCGGGGCGGACACTGAAGCTTTCTTT. Amino acid sequence: CASSLEGGADTEAFF. The chain joins TRBV7-8 to TRBJ1-1, with D possibly being TRBD1 (5 bases). This CDR3 region has 15 residues. The germline V and J ends were trimmed by 1 base and 3 bases, with 12 bases remaining between them. Germline CDR1 SGHVS, CDR2 FQNEAQ.